This TCR beta chain appears in the sequencing data of a study of blood T cell repertoires in COVID-19. The overall study: Italy, Spain and the United States were the sources of the convalescent and acute COVID-19 samples. T cells, B-cell-depleted T cells, or PBMCs provided the cDNA or gDNA that served as material.

This CDR3 is built from 16 residues. Germline loops: CDR1 SGHAT, CDR2 FQNNGV. The V gene lost 5 bases and the J gene lost 4 bases, with 19 bases spanning the gap. Original processing methods: Reference gene primer amplification in the assay estimated nucleated cell counts. TCRdb's copy holds only in-frame clones and misses some; the assay was immunoSEQ multiplex PCR. The V and J calls and clone size are taken from that table; D and trimming were inferred from the DNA. The repertoire includes 200,000 to 250,000 clones, over 70% of them detected once, and 2.5% to 3.5% sits in the top ten. Sequenced material: peripheral blood. The chain combines TRBV11-2 with TRBJ2-3; a possible D gene is TRBD2 (5 bases). The source of this sequence is a man aged 50-60 years with active or convalescent COVID-19. The CDR3 is CASSVVPGFLADTQYF. CDR3 coding DNA: TGTGCCAGCAGCGTAGTACCGGGATTCCTGGCAGATACGCAGTATTTT.